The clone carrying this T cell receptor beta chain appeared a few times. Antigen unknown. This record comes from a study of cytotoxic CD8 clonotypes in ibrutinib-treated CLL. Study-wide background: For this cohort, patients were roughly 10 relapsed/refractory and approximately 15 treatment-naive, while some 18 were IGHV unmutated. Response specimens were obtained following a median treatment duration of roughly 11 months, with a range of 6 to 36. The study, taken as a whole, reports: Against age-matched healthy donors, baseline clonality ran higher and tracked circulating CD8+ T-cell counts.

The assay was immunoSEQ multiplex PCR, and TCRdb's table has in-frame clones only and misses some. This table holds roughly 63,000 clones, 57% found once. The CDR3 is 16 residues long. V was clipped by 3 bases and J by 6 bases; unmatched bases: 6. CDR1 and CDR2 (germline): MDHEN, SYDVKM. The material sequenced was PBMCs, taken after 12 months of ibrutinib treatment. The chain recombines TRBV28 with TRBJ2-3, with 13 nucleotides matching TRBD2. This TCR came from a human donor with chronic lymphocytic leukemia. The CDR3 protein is CASSLRTSGRFDTQYF. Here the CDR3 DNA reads TGTGCCAGCAGTTTGCGGACTAGCGGGAGATTCGATACGCAGTATTTT.